The present entry profiles one T cell receptor beta chain with its context. V lost 6 bases and J 5 bases, leaving 22 bases between the germline ends. Germline V gives CDR1 ENHRY, CDR2 SYGVKD. CDR3 size: 16 residues. This sample is part of a study of T-cell reconstitution after alpha-beta-depleted transplantation in children. The TCRbeta library incorporated unique molecular identifiers. Each CDR3 protein gets one entry after TCRdb re-called the PCR reads with MiXCR. The sample consists of around 400,000 distinct CDR3 sequences, over 20% of them appearing once. This chain joins TRBV10-3 and TRBJ1-2, with D perhaps matching TRBD1 (5 bases). The source of this sequence is a human donor who donated a stem cell graft to a child with acute myeloid leukemia. This specimen was PBMCs from the stem cell graft donor, taken from the stem cell graft. The CDR3 bases are TGTGCCATCAGGGACCGGGACGGAGTTATTAGTTATGGCTACACCTTC. Encoded protein: CAIRDRDGVISYGYTF.